This entry lists 2 T cell receptor beta chains sequenced from one sample in a study of shared clonotypes between healthy human individuals. Assay: immunoSEQ multiplex PCR; the TCRdb copy retains only in-frame clones and omits some. The sample shows roughly 890,000 clones, approximately 92% of them seen only once. Cells designated naive CD8 were CD45RO-negative and were positively selected for CCR7, with terminally differentiated effector memory CD45RA+ cells excluded. The material sequenced was naive CD8+ T cells sorted from blood. These receptor sequences come from a man between 25 and 39 years old in good health.

This clone was observed once. This sample includes further DNA sequences coding for the same CDR3. The chain has TRBV11-2 and TRBJ2-7; D is uncertain. This CDR3 comprises 13 residues. CDR1 SGHAT and CDR2 FQNNGV come from the germline V gene. The ends were cut back, 1 base at V and 7 bases at J, with 11 bases in the middle. This CDR3 is CASSLASPREQYF. CDR3 in DNA: TGTGCCAGCAGCTTAGCCTCCCCTAGGGAGCAGTACTTC.

The gene calls are TRBV25-1 and TRBJ2-2; 9 bases are shared with TRBD2. CDR3 length: 15 residues. Germline V CDR1 and CDR2: MGHDK, SYGVNS. The J segment lost 4 bases and the V segment lost 4 bases, leaving 4 bases of the junction unmatched. CDR3 in DNA: TGTGCCAGCAGTGGGCTAGCGGGGTCCACCGGGGAGCTGTTTTTT. It specifies CASSGLAGSTGELFF. Combining the CDR3 with reference TRBV25-1 and TRBJ2-2 gives the whole variable domain EADIYQTPRYLVIGTGKKITLECSQTMGHDKMYWYQQDPGMELHLIHYSYGVNSTEKGDLSSESTVSRIRTEHFPLTLESARPSHTSQYLCASSGLAGSTGELFFGEGSRLTVL.